The rows below give T cell receptor beta chains drawn from one sample of a study of cytomegalovirus exposure and HLA in healthy donors. Generated by immunoSEQ multiplex PCR, the TCRdb table keeps only in-frame clones and is missing some. The table lists around 100,000 clones, roughly 85% of them singletons. Sequences were obtained from PBMCs. Receptors originate from a woman aged 40 to 50 in good health and CMV-seronegative. Both conserved end residues are part of each CDR3.

V gene: TRBV5-1; CDR3 protein: CASSQGTGFAAEAFF
V gene: TRBV19; CDR3 protein: CASSISTGLLMNTEAFF
V gene: TRBV6-5; CDR3 protein: CASSYSNRNTEAFF
V gene: TRBV7-2; CDR3 protein: CASSPSPDRGVEQYF
V gene: TRBV4-3; CDR3 protein: CASSQDVGDTSGSTSSYEQYF
V gene: TRBV5-1; CDR3 protein: CASSFMDRGRGNYEQYF
V gene: TRBV9; CDR3 protein: CASSGPSPRDRGNSEAFF
V gene: TRBV19; CDR3 protein: CASSIDRVGTKNIQYF
V gene: TRBV7-2; CDR3 protein: CASSLIIQNYGYTF
V gene: TRBV10-3; CDR3 protein: CAISGGLAGSTDTQYF
V gene: TRBV4-1; CDR3 protein: CASSQGWGQMQETQYF
V gene: TRBV4-3; CDR3 protein: CASSPGTGLGSTGGYTF
V gene: TRBV10-3; CDR3 protein: CAINPGTGNTIYF
V gene: TRBV28; CDR3 protein: CASRGPRSGGTNTEAFF
V gene: TRBV28; CDR3 protein: CASSSPGVAGRTDTQYF
V gene: TRBV2; CDR3 protein: CASSYYNEQFF
V gene: TRBV19; CDR3 protein: CASSTPGGGGRNEQFF